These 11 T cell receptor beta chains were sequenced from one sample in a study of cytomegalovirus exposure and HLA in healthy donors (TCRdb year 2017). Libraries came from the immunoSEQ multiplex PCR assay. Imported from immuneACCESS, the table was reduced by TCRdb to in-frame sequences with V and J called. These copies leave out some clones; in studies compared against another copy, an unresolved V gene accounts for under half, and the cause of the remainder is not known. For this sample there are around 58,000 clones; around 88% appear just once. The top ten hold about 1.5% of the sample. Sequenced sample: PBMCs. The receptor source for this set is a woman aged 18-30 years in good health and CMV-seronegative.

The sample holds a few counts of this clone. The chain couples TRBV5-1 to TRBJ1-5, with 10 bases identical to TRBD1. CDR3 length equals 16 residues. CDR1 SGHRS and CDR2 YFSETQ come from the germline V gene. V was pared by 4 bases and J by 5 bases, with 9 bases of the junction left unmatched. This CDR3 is CASSDRDRGEDQPQHF. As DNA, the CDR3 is TGCGCCAGCAGCGACCGGGACAGGGGTGAGGATCAGCCCCAGCATTTT.

In nucleotides, the CDR3 is TGTGCCAGCAGCCCAGGACACTTAGGGAATGAGCAGTTCTTC. This encodes CASSPGHLGNEQFF. V gene TRBV11-3 combines with J gene TRBJ2-1, with D possibly being TRBD1 (5 bases). From germline, CDR1 is SGHNT and CDR2 YENEEA. Trimming removed 5 bases from V and 7 bases from J, with 15 bases in between. The CDR3 spans 14 residues.

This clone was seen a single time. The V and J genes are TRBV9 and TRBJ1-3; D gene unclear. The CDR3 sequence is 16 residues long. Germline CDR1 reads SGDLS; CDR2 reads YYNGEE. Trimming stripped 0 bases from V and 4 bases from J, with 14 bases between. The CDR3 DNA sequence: TGTGCCAGCAGCGTAGTAGAGGGAGGGTACGGAAACACCATATATTTT. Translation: CASSVVEGGYGNTIYF.

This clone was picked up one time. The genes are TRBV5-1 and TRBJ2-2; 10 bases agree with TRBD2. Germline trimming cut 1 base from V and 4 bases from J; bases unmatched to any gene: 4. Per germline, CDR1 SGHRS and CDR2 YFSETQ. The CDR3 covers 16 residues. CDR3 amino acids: CASSLLSSGGTGELFF. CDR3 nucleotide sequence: TGCGCCAGCAGCTTGTTATCTAGCGGGGGCACCGGGGAGCTGTTTTTT.

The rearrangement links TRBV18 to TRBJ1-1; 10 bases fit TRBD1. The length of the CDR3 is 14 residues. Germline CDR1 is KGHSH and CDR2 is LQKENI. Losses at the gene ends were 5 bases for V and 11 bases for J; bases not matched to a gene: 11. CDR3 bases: TGTGCCAGCTCATCGACCGGGACAGGGGACCGGGCTTTCTTT. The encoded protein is CASSSTGTGDRAFF.

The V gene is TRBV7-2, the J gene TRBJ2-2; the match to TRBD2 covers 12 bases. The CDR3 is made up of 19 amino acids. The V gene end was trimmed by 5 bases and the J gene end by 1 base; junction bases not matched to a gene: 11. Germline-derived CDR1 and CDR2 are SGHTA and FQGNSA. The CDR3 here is CASSRWASGGARNTGELFF. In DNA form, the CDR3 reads TGTGCCAGCAGCCGGTGGGCTAGCGGGGGGGCGCGGAACACCGGGGAGCTGTTTTTT.

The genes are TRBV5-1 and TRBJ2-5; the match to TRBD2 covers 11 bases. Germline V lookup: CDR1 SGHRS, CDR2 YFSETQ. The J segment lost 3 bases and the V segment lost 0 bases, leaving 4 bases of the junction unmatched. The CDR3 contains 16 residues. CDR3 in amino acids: CASSLEATSGKETQYF. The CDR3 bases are TGCGCCAGCAGCTTGGAGGCGACTAGCGGGAAAGAGACCCAGTACTTC.

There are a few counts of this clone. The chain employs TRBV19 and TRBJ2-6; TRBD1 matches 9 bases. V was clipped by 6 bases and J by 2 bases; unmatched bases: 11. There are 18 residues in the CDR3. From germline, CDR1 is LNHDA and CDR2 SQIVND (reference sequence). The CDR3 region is CASSIRDRASPGANVLTF. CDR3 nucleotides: TGTGCCAGTAGCATCCGGGACAGGGCCTCCCCTGGGGCCAACGTCCTGACTTTC.

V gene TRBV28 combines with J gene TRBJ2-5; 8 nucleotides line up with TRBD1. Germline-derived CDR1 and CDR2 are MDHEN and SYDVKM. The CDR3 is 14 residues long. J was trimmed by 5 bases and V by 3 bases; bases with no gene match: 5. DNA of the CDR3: TGTGCCAGCAGTTTCGGGGACAGGTGGGAGACCCAGTACTTC. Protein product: CASSFGDRWETQYF. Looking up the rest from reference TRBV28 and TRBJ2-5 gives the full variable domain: DVKVTQSSRYLVKRTGEKVFLECVQDMDHENMFWYRQDPGLGLRLIYFSYDVKMKEKGDIPEGYSVSREKKERFSLILESASTNQTSMYLCASSFGDRWETQYFGPGTRLLVL.

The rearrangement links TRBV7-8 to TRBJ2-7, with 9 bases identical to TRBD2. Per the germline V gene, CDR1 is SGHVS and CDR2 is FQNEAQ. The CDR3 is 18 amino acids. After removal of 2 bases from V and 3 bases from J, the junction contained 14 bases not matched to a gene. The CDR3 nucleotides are TGTGCCAGCAGCTTATTAGTGCTAGCGGGGTCACAGAGCTACGAGCAGTACTTC. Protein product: CASSLLVLAGSQSYEQYF.

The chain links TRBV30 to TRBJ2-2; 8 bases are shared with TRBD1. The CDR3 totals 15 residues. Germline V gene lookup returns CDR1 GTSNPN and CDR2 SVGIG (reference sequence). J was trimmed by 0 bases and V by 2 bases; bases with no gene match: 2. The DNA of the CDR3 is TGTGCCTGGAGTACAGGGGGTACGAACACCGGGGAGCTGTTTTTT. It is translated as CAWSTGGTNTGELFF.